Below, 25 T cell receptor beta chains from the same sample are listed, as sequenced in a study of T cell repertoires in cytomegalovirus infection. Via MiXCR, TCRdb re-called the reads, giving one row per CDR3 protein. The sample includes under 200,000 distinct CDR3 sequences, roughly 27% of them seen just once. Material: PBMCs. The origin of the receptors is a human donor in good health (CMV status not recorded). Some clones in this sample may be carry-over from other donors' samples.

This clonotype was detected only once. The chain links TRBV6-2 or TRBV6-3 to TRBJ1-1; D not resolved. Germline-derived CDR1 and CDR2 are MNHEY and SVGEGT. Between the trimmed V and J ends, which lost 5 bases and 4 bases, there was a span of 8 bases. The CDR3 spans 12 residues. As DNA, the CDR3 is TGTGCCAGCAGTAGAGTTGTCACTGAAGCTTTCTTT. Its translation is CASSRVVTEAFF.

This sequence joins TRBV6-1 and TRBJ1-6; D unclear. Trimming shortened V by 1 base and J by 18 bases, and 16 bases separated the two germline ends. The CDR3 extends over 13 amino acids. Germline V CDR1 and CDR2: MNHNS, SASEGT. The CDR3: CASSEGPAAGHHF. The CDR3 nucleotides are TGTGCCAGCAGTGAAGGTCCGGCGGCAGGCCACCACTTT.

The chain recombines TRBV7-2 with TRBJ1-6; D gene uncertain. Trimming removed 2 bases from V and 8 bases from J, with 10 bases in between. The CDR3 is 14 residues long. Germline V gives CDR1 SGHTA, CDR2 FQGNSA. Written as DNA, the CDR3 is TGTGCCAGCAGCTTATCGATCCGGGATTCACCCCTCCACTTT. It yields the protein CASSLSIRDSPLHF.

A few counts support this clonotype. The rearrangement joins TRBV6-2 or TRBV6-3 to TRBJ2-4; D unresolved. The ends were cut back, 0 bases at V and 6 bases at J, with 9 bases in the middle. Per germline, CDR1 MNHEY and CDR2 SVGEGT. The CDR3 has 14 amino acids. The CDR3 here is CASSYSEDGNIQYF. In DNA, the CDR3 is TGTGCCAGCAGTTACTCCGAGGATGGAAACATTCAGTACTTC.

This clonotype was seen a handful of times. The chain uses TRBV19 and TRBJ1-1, with TRBD1 matching 7 bases. V gave up 3 bases and J gave up 7 bases; unmatched junction bases: 5. Per germline, CDR1 LNHDA and CDR2 SQIVND (reference sequence). This CDR3 comprises 13 residues. The CDR3 sequence is CASSMTGIYEAFF. For the CDR3, the DNA is TGTGCCAGTAGTATGACAGGGATTTATGAAGCTTTCTTT.

There are many counts of this clonotype. The rearrangement uses TRBV7-2 and TRBJ1-6; TRBD1 is a possible D gene (5 bases). The germline gives CDR1 SGHTA, CDR2 FQGNSA. V dropped 5 bases and J dropped 8 bases, with 13 bases sitting between them. The CDR3 is made up of 14 amino acids. CDR3 residues: CASSPDMIYSPLHF. CDR3 sequence (DNA): TGTGCCAGCAGCCCGGACATGATATATTCACCCCTCCACTTT. The variable domain in full, with the rest retrieved from reference TRBV7-2 and TRBJ1-6, is GAGVSQSPSNKVTEKGKDVELRCDPISGHTALYWYRQSLGQGLEFLIYFQGNSAPDKSGLPSDRFSAERTGGSVSTLTIQRTQQEDSAVYLCASSPDMIYSPLHFGNGTRLTVT.

A few counts support this clonotype. The CDR3 DNA follows: TGTGCCAGCAGCTCCCAGACTAGCGGGGGGGCGGGGCGCGAGCAGTACTTC. It codes for CASSSQTSGGAGREQYF. The V gene is TRBV7-2, the J gene TRBJ2-7, with 14 bases aligning to TRBD2. The ends lost 4 bases at V and 6 bases at J; junction bases unmatched: 11. This CDR3 contains 17 residues. From germline, CDR1 is SGHTA and CDR2 FQGNSA.

This clonotype was seen only a few times. V usage is TRBV7-9 and J usage is TRBJ1-2, with D perhaps TRBD1 (5 bases). Germline V gene sequence: CDR1 SEHNR, CDR2 FQNEAQ (reference sequence). The V and J ends lost 5 bases and 4 bases respectively, with 8 bases between them. The CDR3 has 12 amino acids. CDR3 DNA sequence: TGTGCCAGCAGCCCAGACAGCTATGGCTACACCTTC. Amino acids: CASSPDSYGYTF. Variable domain in full (rest from reference TRBV7-9 and TRBJ1-2): DTGVSQNPRHKITKRGQNVTFRCDPISEHNRLYWYRQTLGQGPEFLTYFQNEAQLEKSRLLSDRFSAERPKGSFSTLEIQRTEQGDSAMYLCASSPDSYGYTFGSGTRLTVV.

About this clonotype itself: The junction departs from the called germline gene at one end, perhaps through a read error. This rearrangement joins TRBV19 to TRBJ2-1; 9 positions match TRBD2. The CDR3 is 14 amino acids. Germline V gives CDR1 LNHDA, CDR2 SQIVND (reference sequence). DNA for the CDR3: TGTGCCAGTAGTATAGAGGGGGCTAGCGGGGCCTCGGTCTTC. The encoded protein is CASSIEGASGASVF.

In this sample, this clonotype turned up a few times. This chain joins TRBV20-1 and TRBJ1-1, with D possibly being TRBD1 (6 bases). Trimming took off 5 bases at V and 0 bases at J, with 16 bases between the two ends. The CDR3 contains 15 residues. The germline CDR1 and CDR2 sequences are DFQATT and SNEGSKA (reference sequence). CDR3 nucleotide sequence: TGCAGTGCTGGGATCCCGACAGGAATGAACACTGAAGCTTTCTTT. Encoded protein: CSAGIPTGMNTEAFF.

The chain links TRBV24-1 to TRBJ2-1; the match to TRBD1 covers 8 bases. This CDR3 is 13 amino acids long. Germline loops: CDR1 KGHDR, CDR2 SFDVKD. Trimming at V came to 4 bases and at J to 8 bases, leaving 3 bases not matched to a gene. The CDR3 protein is CATSEPGGDEQFF. CDR3 sequence (DNA): TGTGCCACCAGTGAACCAGGGGGCGATGAGCAGTTCTTC.

This clonotype has only a few counts. This rearrangement joins TRBV15 to TRBJ2-7; D ambiguous. Germline CDR1 is LNHNV and CDR2 is YYDKDF (reference sequence). The CDR3 runs 16 residues. Trimming shortened V by 1 base and J by 3 bases, and 16 bases separated the two germline ends. The chain's CDR3 is CATSRALGLRLYEQYF. The CDR3 DNA reads TGTGCCACCAGCAGAGCCCTCGGGCTTCGCCTCTACGAGCAGTACTTC.

The chain combines TRBV20-1 with TRBJ2-7, with 7 bases that match TRBD2. Germline assignment: CDR1 DFQATT and CDR2 SNEGSKA (reference sequence). Germline trimming cut 1 base from V and 4 bases from J; bases unmatched to any gene: 4. The CDR3 is 13 residues long. CDR3 nucleotides: TGCAGTGCTAGAGGGTCGGGGGGTTACGAGCAGTACTTC. Protein: CSARGSGGYEQYF.

The chain recombines TRBV19 with TRBJ1-1; D is undetermined. Germline V gene lookup returns CDR1 LNHDA and CDR2 SQIVND (reference sequence). This CDR3 spans 16 amino acids. V shed 5 bases and J shed 0 bases, with 16 bases lying between them. The CDR3 DNA is TGTGCCAGTAGTTCTATGGGCAGATCTATGAACACTGAAGCTTTCTTT. Encoded protein: CASSSMGRSMNTEAFF. Together with reference TRBV19 and TRBJ1-1, the CDR3 gives the full variable domain: DGGITQSPKYLFRKEGQNVTLSCEQNLNHDAMYWYRQDPGQGLRLIYYSQIVNDFQKGDIAEGYSVSREKKESFPLTVTSAQKNPTAFYLCASSSMGRSMNTEAFFGQGTRLTVV.

This clonotype was counted ten times or more. The gene calls are TRBV7-2 and TRBJ1-4; D perhaps matches TRBD1 (6 bases). Deletions cut 4 bases from V and 8 bases from J, with 14 bases between. Per the germline V gene, CDR1 is SGHTA and CDR2 is FQGNSA. This CDR3 is built from 14 residues. The CDR3 coding sequence is TGTGCCAGCAGCTCGGACAGCGTCGCCGAAAAACTGTTTTTT. Protein: CASSSDSVAEKLFF.

A few counts support this clonotype. This rearrangement joins TRBV6-5 to TRBJ1-1; 7 bases match TRBD1. The CDR3 sequence is 14 residues long. Germline lookup yields CDR1 MNHEY and CDR2 SVGAGI. J gave up 0 bases and V 2 bases, and 0 bases lay outside the gene matches. The CDR3 reads CASSYGTVNTEAFF. The CDR3 coding sequence is TGTGCCAGCAGTTACGGGACAGTGAACACTGAAGCTTTCTTT.

This clonotype was detected many times. The chain joins TRBV7-2 to TRBJ1-6, with unresolved D. Germline lookup yields CDR1 SGHTA and CDR2 FQGNSA. The CDR3 length is 15 residues. V shed 6 bases and J shed 4 bases, with 13 bases lying between them. CDR3 in DNA: TGTGCCAGCAGTTACCGGGCCTCTTATAATTCACCCCTCCACTTT. Its translation: CASSYRASYNSPLHF.

This clonotype was seen a few times. The chain employs TRBV2 and TRBJ2-3; D not certain. This CDR3 contains 14 residues. Germline assignment: CDR1 SNHLY and CDR2 FYNNEI. Trimming shortened V by 6 bases and J by 2 bases, and 12 bases separated the two germline ends. CDR3 nucleotides: TGTGCCAGCAGCTTCGACCGGTACACAGATACGCAGTATTTT. Translated, it gives CASSFDRYTDTQYF.

This sequence joins TRBV12-3 or TRBV12-4 and TRBJ2-3, with 9 bases aligning to TRBD2. The CDR3 spans 17 residues. Unmatched junction bases numbered 9, after V lost 1 base and J lost 4 bases. The CDR3 DNA reads TGTGCCAGCAGTTTAGGGACGCAGCGGGGGGTCGCAGATACGCAGTATTTT. Translating it yields CASSLGTQRGVADTQYF.

This clonotype was seen a handful of times. The chain uses TRBV15 and TRBJ1-2, with 10 nucleotides matching TRBD1. Germline V gene sequence: CDR1 LNHNV, CDR2 YYDKDF (reference sequence). V was pared by 7 bases and J by 0 bases, with 11 bases of the junction left unmatched. CDR3 length: 17 amino acids. This CDR3 is CATMALDRGPANYGYTF. The DNA of the CDR3 is TGTGCCACCATGGCACTAGACAGGGGGCCAGCTAACTATGGCTACACCTTC.

The chain links TRBV5-8 to TRBJ2-3; 9 nucleotides align to TRBD1. V shed 3 bases, J shed 0 bases, and the junction held 11 bases outside the gene matches. This CDR3 region has 18 residues. Germline assignment: CDR1 SGHTS and CDR2 YDEGEE. In nucleotides, the CDR3 is TGTGCCAGCAGCTCCGGGACAGGGAACGTCCTTAGCACAGATACGCAGTATTTT. This codes for CASSSGTGNVLSTDTQYF.

This clonotype was detected once. The chain is built from TRBV10-3 and TRBJ1-1, with no clear D. CDR1 and CDR2 (germline): ENHRY, SYGVKD. Trimming pared 10 bases from V and 3 bases from J, leaving 18 bases between. The CDR3 runs to 14 residues. The CDR3 loop reads CATHPFDRDTEAFF. DNA of the CDR3: TGTGCCACTCACCCCTTTGACCGAGACACTGAAGCTTTCTTT.

The chain combines TRBV7-2 with TRBJ1-5; a weak D match, TRBD1 (6 bases). Germline values: CDR1 SGHTA, CDR2 FQGNSA. The CDR3 loop spans 14 amino acids. Trimming pared 5 bases from V and 3 bases from J, leaving 11 bases between. The CDR3 reads CASSPDSTNQPQHF. CDR3 DNA sequence: TGTGCCAGCAGCCCGGACAGTACCAATCAGCCCCAGCATTTT.

V is TRBV6-5 and J is TRBJ2-6; TRBD2 matches at 9 bases. There are 21 residues in the CDR3. After removal of 2 bases from V and 0 bases from J, the junction contained 14 bases not matched to a gene. From germline, CDR1 is MNHEY and CDR2 SVGAGI. CDR3 sequence reads: CASSYRPETSGTRSGANVLTF. The CDR3 DNA sequence: TGTGCCAGCAGTTACAGACCCGAGACTAGCGGAACTCGCTCTGGGGCCAACGTCCTGACTTTC.

A remark on this clonotype: Its ends do not fully match the called genes, so a read error is possible. The chain joins TRBV5-1 to TRBJ2-3; 7 bases align to TRBD1. The germline CDR1 and CDR2 sequences are SGHRS and YFSETQ. This CDR3 region has 16 residues. In DNA, the CDR3 is TGCGCCAGCAGTTTGGACCGGACAGGCTTCACAGATACGCTGTATTTT. This encodes CASSLDRTGFTDTLYF. Using reference TRBV5-1 and TRBJ2-3 for the parts outside the CDR3, the full variable domain is KAGVTQTPRYLIKTRGQQVTLSCSPISGHRSVSWYQQTPGQGLQFLFEYFSETQRNKGNFPGRFSGRQFSNSRSEMNVSTLELGDSALYLCASSLDRTGFTDTLYFGPGTRLTVL.